This T cell receptor (beta chain) was obtained from a study of regulatory T cells in long-lasting Graves disease. Germline lookup yields CDR1 SGHAT and CDR2 FQNNGV. This CDR3 spans 15 amino acids. V lost 0 bases and J 9 bases, leaving 15 bases between the germline ends. The TCR beta library used iRepertoire HTBI primers with Arm-PCR amplification of CDR3. TCRdb reprocessed the multiplex PCR reads with MiXCR, giving one entry per CDR3 protein. The sample consists of around 250,000 distinct CDR3 sequences, around 18% of them appearing once. There are many counts of this clonotype. Time point described: newly diagnosed GD, antithyroid drugs for less than 3 months. From RNA extracted from PBMCs, the TCR library was made. An endocrinology department located in Xi'an, China, was where the patients came from. The same specimen was also included in a second study, on T cells in Graves' hyperthyroidism and ophthalmopathy. As that study records: A lack of ophthalmopathy progression within 18 months defined stable Graves' hyperthyroidism.

The material was peripheral blood mononuclear cells (PBMCs), obtained at new diagnosis, from a patient treated with antithyroid drugs. This receptor was identified in a young woman with Graves disease. The chain couples TRBV11-2 to TRBJ2-1; possibly TRBD2 for D (7 bases). CDR3 region: CASSLEWGGRGEQFF. The CDR3 DNA is TGTGCCAGCAGCTTAGAGTGGGGGGGCCGAGGTGAGCAGTTCTTC.